This T cell receptor (beta chain) was captured in a study of EBV T-cell therapy then PD-1 blockade in nasopharyngeal carcinoma (dated by TCRdb to the early 2020s). The treatment or condition label, as the study defines it: AdE1-LMPpoly-expanded autologous EBV-specific T-cell therapy followed by anti-PD-1 nivolumab. This clone was observed a few times. Its binding antigen is unknown. Base-call qualities are not available, and no considerably larger clone is one nucleotide away. V is pared back by 0 bases and J by 8 bases, with 17 bases lying between the germline termini. From the cysteine through the phenylalanine, the CDR3 covers 16 amino acids. The sequence is cut down to CDR3 DNA, 48 bases in frame from base 1. The germline V gene yields MRHNA for CDR1 and SNTAGT for CDR2. Genomic DNA was extracted from sorted cells using the Qiagen DNeasy Kit. Deep sequencing of the TCR beta chain was done on the immunoSEQ platform. For the original study's pipeline: The immunoSEQ Analyzer software was used to analyze the repertoire data. TCRdb mirrors the immuneACCESS table, restricted to in-frame sequences. Some clones are absent from its copies; in checked studies, under half trace to an unresolved V gene, and the reason for the others is unknown. That table supplies the V and J calls and clone size; D and trimming were determined from the DNA. Present in this sample are around 13,000 clones, around 80% of which were seen just once. The ten top clones hold approximately 30% of the sample.

The chain employs TRBV6-4 and TRBJ2-1, with TRBD2 perhaps the D gene, on 7 matching bases. Sequencing was performed on CD8+ T cells from blood, taken at roughly day 99 from a patient whose treatment included autologous EBV-specific T cells and nivolumab. The clonotype comes from a man aged 40-55 years with nasopharyngeal carcinoma. The CDR3 region reads CASSDSGGGGAYEQFF. The sequence in DNA is TGTGCCAGCAGTGACTCAGGAGGAGGGGGGGCCTATGAGCAGTTCTTC.